The text below deals with one T cell receptor beta chain. Profiled with immunoSEQ multiplex PCR; TCRdb holds only in-frame clones, not every one. The sample lists under 150,000 clones, approximately 86% seen once, with 2.3% in the top ten. J was trimmed by 2 bases and V by 6 bases; bases with no gene match: 5. CDR3 length: 15 amino acids. CDR1 MDHEN and CDR2 SYDVKM come from the germline V gene. The sample originates from a study of blood T cell repertoires in COVID-19. Source material: PBMCs or T cells enriched from blood (not recorded which). The sequence came from a woman aged 45-60 years who had recovered from COVID-19. The rearrangement joins TRBV28 to TRBJ2-2; TRBD1 agrees at 8 bases. Here the CDR3 DNA reads TGTGCCAGCAGGGAGGACAGGGACAACACCGGGGAGCTGTTTTTT. Its protein is CASREDRDNTGELFF.